This section outlines one T cell receptor beta chain sequence together with its context. Its antigen is unidentified. This may come from a read error, since a much larger clone is one base off. The sample originates from a study of T-cell reconstitution after alpha-beta-depleted transplantation in children. Researchers prepared the TCRbeta library using unique molecular identifiers, the study reports. TCRdb reprocessed the PCR reads via MiXCR and lists one record per CDR3 protein. The repertoire consists of 400,000 to 550,000 distinct CDR3 sequences, with roughly 10% occurring once and the leading ten covering 2%. Findings and caveats of the study: Two months or so post-transplant, alpha-beta T cells reportedly derived from several hundred expanded graft clones. A year post-transplant, T-cell counts and diversity derived mostly from newly produced T cells. Elevated TCRbeta diversity at day 60 was traced, in some patients, to surviving recipient T cells and thymic progenitors.

Germline V gene lookup returns CDR1 DFQATT and CDR2 SNEGSKA (reference sequence). This CDR3 spans 14 amino acids. With 5 bases removed from V and 1 base from J, the gap between germline ends came to 14 bases. The sequence came from a child aged 2-15 years with inherited bone marrow failure, due to receive a stem cell transplant. The starting material was PBMCs, obtained before TCRalphabeta/CD19-depleted stem cell transplant. The chain uses TRBV20-1 and TRBJ1-1; the D gene is possibly TRBD1 (6 bases). The CDR3 bases are TGCAGTGCTGCGAGGGGGGGCTGGAACACTGAAGCTTTCTTT. Translating it yields CSAARGGWNTEAFF.